This entry features one T cell receptor (beta chain) sequence. Its matching antigen is unknown. Treatment denoted: roughly ten-day PBMC culture with coronavirus spike peptide pools or control peptides (ViraFEST assay). The assay that was used to sequence DNA from cultured CD4+ T cells was the Oncomine TCR Beta short-read assay. Each CDR3 protein is one row after TCRdb ran MiXCR on the PCR reads. The table shows 13,000 or so distinct CDR3 sequences, with roughly half occurring only once. This specimen belongs to a study of vaccination and CD4 T cells after COVID-19. Study-wide context: Four females and six males made up the convalescents, with two Hispanic. Overlapping spike peptides of SARS-CoV-2, HCoV-NL63, HCoV-OC43 and HCoV-229E stimulated the cells. Culture controls were given either a CEFX pool, an HIV-1 Nef pool, or no peptide.

Points from the study as a whole: Median counts of SARS-CoV-2-reactive clonotypes increased from roughly 22 to 38; this difference was not significant.

The specimen comprised cultured CD4+ T cells from blood, sampled after SARS-CoV-2 vaccination. This TCR came from a human donor with COVID-19.

The CDR3 DNA reads as TGTGCCAGCAGCCAAACAGGGGGCGACTCACCCCTCCACTTT. This gives the protein CASSQTGGDSPLHF. The V call is TRBV14, the J call TRBJ1-6; 9 bases map to TRBD1. The ends lost 2 bases at V and 10 bases at J; junction bases unmatched: 3. Germline CDR1 and CDR2: SGHDN and FVKESK. This CDR3 region has 14 residues.